The clone carrying this TCR beta chain was picked up a small number of times. Its antigen is unidentified. The source of the sample is a study of CD8 T cells in ankylosing spondylitis. The study, taken as a whole, reports: Blood of patients with ankylosing spondylitis appeared to be characterized by a TCR beta motif of eight highly homologous variants. Prior literature has documented some motif variants in synovial fluid and blood from reactive arthritis.

Germline V gene sequence: CDR1 MNHNS, CDR2 SASEGT. This CDR3 has 16 residues. V dropped 8 bases and J dropped 0 bases, with 17 bases sitting between them. MiXCR, applied by TCRdb to the 5' RACE reads, yields one record per CDR3 protein. The profile shows roughly 400,000 distinct CDR3 sequences, around 22% of them singletons. The J gene is TRBJ2-1, the V gene TRBV6-1, with D possibly being TRBD1 (5 bases). This sequence was found in a male donor with ankylosing spondylitis. Material for sequencing was blood, either unsorted or a sorted T cell fraction (not recorded which). CDR3 bases: TGTGCCAGCCCCTTGGGGAAGGGGAACTCCTACAATGAGCAGTTCTTC. Translating gives CASPLGKGNSYNEQFF.